This TCR beta chain came from a study of neurological immune-mediated disorders. J gave up 6 bases and V 0 bases, and 2 bases lay outside the gene matches. CDR1 is SGHRS and CDR2 is YFSETQ in the germline V gene. The CDR3 is 15 residues long. The time point is: longitudinal time-point 2. 5'RACE generated cDNA with 10-nucleotide random UMIs. One entry per CDR3 protein results from TCRdb running MiXCR on the 5' RACE reads. The data contain 70,000 to 95,000 distinct CDR3 sequences, around 13% of them seen just once; the ten biggest clones take up about 4.6%. This clonotype was recorded many times. Sequenced input: PBMCs. This chain joins TRBV5-1 and TRBJ2-1, with 11 bases matching TRBD1. This TCR was recovered from a female donor with HTLV-1-associated myelopathy (HAM/TSP). DNA for the CDR3: TGCGCCAGCAGCTTGGGCGGGACAGGGGGCAATGAGCAGTTCTTC. As protein: CASSLGGTGGNEQFF. Based on the CDR3 plus reference TRBV5-1 and TRBJ2-1, the full variable domain is KAGVTQTPRYLIKTRGQQVTLSCSPISGHRSVSWYQQTPGQGLQFLFEYFSETQRNKGNFPGRFSGRQFSNSRSEMNVSTLELGDSALYLCASSLGGTGGNEQFFGPGTRLTVL.